This TCR beta chain was sequenced for a study of resident and recirculating memory T cells in vitiligo. Clones were read by immunoSEQ multiplex PCR, and TCRdb kept only the in-frame ones, dropping some. This sample has approximately 69,000 clones, with roughly nine tenths found just once. V was cut by 5 bases and J by 4 bases, with 17 bases left in between. From germline, CDR1 is ENHRY and CDR2 SYGVKD. This CDR3 has 15 residues. In this sample, this clone turned up a few times. The TCR sequence derives from a male donor with vitiligo. The chain has TRBV10-3 and TRBJ1-1, with TRBD1 as a possible D gene (5 bases). The material sequenced was blood. DNA for the CDR3: TGTGCCATCAGTAACCCCGGGGGGGTAGGCACTGAAGCTTTCTTT. Encoded protein: CAISNPGGVGTEAFF.